The subject of this entry is one T cell receptor (beta chain). Antigen specificity is unknown. The CDR3 is made up of 14 amino acids. V lost 3 bases and J 8 bases, leaving 16 bases between the germline ends. Germline V gene data show CDR1 as LNHDA and CDR2 as SQIVND (reference sequence). Generated by immunoSEQ multiplex PCR, the TCRdb table keeps only in-frame clones and is missing some. This sample has under 65,000 clones, with about 90% found just once. The data were obtained in a study of T cells in localized non-small cell lung cancer. Study-wide points: Paired adjacent lung recovered a median around 60 of the top 100 tumor clones. Elevated blood T cell density was associated with longer overall survival. Heterogeneity is still possible, as just one tumor region was sequenced. In uninvolved adjacent lung, T cell clonality reached its highest value, exceeding tumor.

The material was peripheral blood, obtained before any cancer treatment. This sequence joins TRBV19 and TRBJ1-2; D is undetermined. This receptor was obtained from a man aged 40 to 70 with stage I squamous cell lung carcinoma. The CDR3 sequence is CASSIGRRVEGYTF. CDR3 DNA: TGTGCCAGTAGTATCGGGCGACGGGTAGAAGGCTACACCTTC.